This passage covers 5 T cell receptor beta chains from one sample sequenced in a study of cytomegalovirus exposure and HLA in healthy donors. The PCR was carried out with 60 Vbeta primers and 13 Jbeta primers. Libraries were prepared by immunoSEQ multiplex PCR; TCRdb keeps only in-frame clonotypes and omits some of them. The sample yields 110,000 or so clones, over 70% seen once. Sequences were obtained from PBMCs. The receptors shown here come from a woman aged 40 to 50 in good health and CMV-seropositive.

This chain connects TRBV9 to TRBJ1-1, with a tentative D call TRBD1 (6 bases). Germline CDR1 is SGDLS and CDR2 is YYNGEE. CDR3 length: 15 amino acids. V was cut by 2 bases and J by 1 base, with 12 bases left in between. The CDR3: CASSVEGVGNTEAFF. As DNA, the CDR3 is TGTGCCAGCAGCGTTGAGGGGGTGGGGAACACTGAAGCTTTCTTT.

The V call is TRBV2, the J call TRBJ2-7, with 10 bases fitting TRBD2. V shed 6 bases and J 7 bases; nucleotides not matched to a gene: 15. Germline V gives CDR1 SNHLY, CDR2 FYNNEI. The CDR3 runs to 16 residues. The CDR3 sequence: CASRKEGSGRAREQYF. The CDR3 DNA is TGTGCCAGCAGGAAAGAGGGAAGCGGGAGGGCCCGAGAGCAGTACTTC.

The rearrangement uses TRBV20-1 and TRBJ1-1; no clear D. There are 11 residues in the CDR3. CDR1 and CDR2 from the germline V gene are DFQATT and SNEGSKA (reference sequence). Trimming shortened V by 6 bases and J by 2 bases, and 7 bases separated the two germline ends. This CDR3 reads CSAWANTEAFF. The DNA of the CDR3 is TGCAGTGCCTGGGCCAACACTGAAGCTTTCTTT.

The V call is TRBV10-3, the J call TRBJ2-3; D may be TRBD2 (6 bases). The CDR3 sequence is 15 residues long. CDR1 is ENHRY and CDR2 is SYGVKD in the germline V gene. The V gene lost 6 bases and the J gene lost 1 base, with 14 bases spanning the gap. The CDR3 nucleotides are TGTGCCATCAGCAGTCCCGGAGGGGGCACAGATACGCAGTATTTT. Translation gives CAISSPGGGTDTQYF.

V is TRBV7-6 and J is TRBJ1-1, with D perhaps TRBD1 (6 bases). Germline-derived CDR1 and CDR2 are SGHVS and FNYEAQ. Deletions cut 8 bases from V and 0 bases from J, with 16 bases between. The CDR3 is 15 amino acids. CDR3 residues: CASGSGQGLNTEAFF. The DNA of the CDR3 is TGTGCCAGCGGGTCAGGCCAGGGGCTGAACACTGAAGCTTTCTTT.